Presented here are 13 T cell receptor beta chains from one specimen sequenced in a study of cytomegalovirus exposure and HLA in healthy donors. PCR used 60 Vbeta primers and 13 Jbeta primers. Sequencing was performed with immunoSEQ multiplex PCR; in TCRdb, only in-frame clones are kept and a portion is missing. The sample carries fewer than 110,000 clones, over 70% recorded once. Sample: PBMCs. These receptor sequences come from a man under 40 in good health and CMV-seronegative.

The gene calls are TRBV29-1 and TRBJ2-7; D gene uncertain. Trimming took off 7 bases at V and 3 bases at J, with 10 bases between the two ends. Germline loops: CDR1 SQVTM, CDR2 ANQGSEA. The CDR3 length is 11 residues. The CDR3 reads CSGNSHYEQYF. The CDR3 bases are TGCAGCGGGAACAGCCACTACGAGCAGTACTTC.

CDR3 coding DNA: TGTGCCTGGAGTGTTAGGACAGGGGGCTCCCAGGGCTACACCTTC. Residues: CAWSVRTGGSQGYTF. The chain combines TRBV30 with TRBJ1-2; 11 bases map to TRBD1. The V gene end was trimmed by 0 bases and the J gene end by 8 bases; junction bases not matched to a gene: 8. The CDR3 loop spans 15 amino acids. CDR1 is GTSNPN and CDR2 is SVGIG in the germline V gene (reference sequence).

V usage is TRBV4-1 and J usage is TRBJ2-7, with D perhaps TRBD1 (6 bases). This CDR3 is built from 16 residues. V shed 1 base and J shed 2 bases, with 15 bases lying between them. Per the germline V gene, CDR1 is MGHRA and CDR2 is YSYEKL. The CDR3 nucleotides read TGCGCCAGCAGCCAAGCACAGGGAGAGATCCCCTACGAGCAGTACTTC. Protein product: CASSQAQGEIPYEQYF.

The V call is TRBV4-1, the J call TRBJ2-7; D gene ambiguous. CDR1 MGHRA and CDR2 YSYEKL come from the germline V gene. CDR3 size: 15 residues. V was shortened by 1 base and J by 0 bases, with 10 bases between the two germline ends. For the CDR3, the DNA is TGCGCCAGCAGCCAAGCGTACGGTAGCTCCTACGAGCAGTACTTC. Encoded protein: CASSQAYGSSYEQYF.

This chain links TRBV30 with TRBJ2-7; the match to TRBD1 covers 7 bases. CDR3 length: 13 residues. J lost 4 bases, V lost 4 bases, and 7 bases had no gene match. The germline V gene has CDR1 GTSNPN and CDR2 SVGIG (reference sequence). The CDR3 nucleotides are TGTGCCTGGAACCGGGACAGATTGTACGAGCAGTACTTC. It encodes CAWNRDRLYEQYF.

The V call is TRBV6-5, the J call TRBJ1-1; the match to TRBD1 covers 8 bases. Germline V gives CDR1 MNHEY, CDR2 SVGAGI. The CDR3 length is 15 residues. The V gene end was trimmed by 4 bases and the J gene end by 1 base; junction bases not matched to a gene: 5. The CDR3 DNA is TGTGCCAGCAGTTCACCCGGGACAGGGAACACTGAAGCTTTCTTT. This codes for CASSSPGTGNTEAFF.

The genes are TRBV30 and TRBJ2-3; 10 bases fit TRBD2. CDR1 and CDR2 (germline): GTSNPN, SVGIG (reference sequence). The CDR3 is 13 residues long. Trimming removed 4 bases from V and 6 bases from J; junction bases left unmatched: 4. The CDR3 region has the DNA TGTGCCTGGACTCTAGCGGGAGTGGATACGCAGTATTTT. This translates into CAWTLAGVDTQYF.

The gene calls are TRBV2 and TRBJ2-3; 8 bases are a match to TRBD2. The CDR3 is made up of 15 amino acids. Unmatched junction bases numbered 14, after V lost 7 bases and J lost 8 bases. CDR1 SNHLY and CDR2 FYNNEI come from the germline V gene. The CDR3 reads CASKLERGQSITQYF. The CDR3 DNA reads as TGTGCCAGCAAGCTGGAGCGGGGGCAATCAATTACGCAGTATTTT. Complete variable domain (other parts from reference TRBV2 and TRBJ2-3): EPEVTQTPSHQVTQMGQEVILRCVPISNHLYFYWYRQILGQKVEFLVSFYNNEISEKSEIFDDQFSVERPDGSNFTLKIRSTKLEDSAMYFCASKLERGQSITQYFGPGTRLTVL.

The gene calls are TRBV2 and TRBJ2-3; D is possibly TRBD1 (7 bases). CDR1 and CDR2 from the germline V gene are SNHLY and FYNNEI. Trimming stripped 5 bases from V and 11 bases from J, with 17 bases between. The CDR3 runs 13 residues. Written as DNA, the CDR3 is TGTGCCAGCAGTCCCCAGGGGGGACTTCAGCAGTATTTT. It specifies CASSPQGGLQQYF.

CDR3 sequence: CATLAGDYTGELFF. CDR3 DNA: TGTGCCACTCTCGCGGGGGATTACACCGGGGAGCTGTTTTTT. This rearrangement joins TRBV15 to TRBJ2-2, with TRBD2 identical over 7 bases. Germline-derived CDR1 and CDR2 are LNHNV and YYDKDF (reference sequence). The junction had 7 bases not matched to a gene; V was cut back by 9 bases and J by 3 bases. The CDR3 contains 14 residues. Filled out from reference TRBV15 and TRBJ2-2, the complete variable domain reads DAMVIQNPRYQVTQFGKPVTLSCSQTLNHNVMYWYQQKSSQAPKLLFHYYDKDFNNEADTPDNFQSRRPNTSFCFLDIRSPGLGDTAMYLCATLAGDYTGELFFGEGSRLTVL.

The J gene is TRBJ2-5, the V gene TRBV2; 7 nucleotides line up with TRBD2. CDR3 length equals 13 residues. Germline V gives CDR1 SNHLY, CDR2 FYNNEI. The trim removed 8 bases at V and 2 bases at J, leaving 5 bases unmatched. The CDR3 DNA is TGTGCCAGCGAGCTAGCGGTACAAGAGACCCAGTACTTC. It codes for CASELAVQETQYF.

On this clone: This specimen includes other DNA sequences encoding the same CDR3. The CDR3 region is CASSATGSYEQYF. In nucleotides, the CDR3 is TGTGCCAGCAGCGCAACGGGTTCCTACGAGCAGTACTTC. The chain has TRBV9 and TRBJ2-7; D is uncertain. V lost 3 bases, J lost 1 base, and 8 bases lay in between. Looked up from germline, CDR1 is SGDLS and CDR2 is YYNGEE. The CDR3 has 13 amino acids.

This chain uses TRBV5-4 with TRBJ2-7; D perhaps matches TRBD1 (6 bases). CDR1 is SGHNT, CDR2 YYREEE, per germline (reference sequence). V lost 4 bases and J 1 base, leaving 15 bases between the germline ends. There are 15 residues in the CDR3. The CDR3 region is CASSIAGVKSYEQYF. The CDR3, as DNA: TGTGCCAGCAGCATTGCAGGGGTTAAATCCTACGAGCAGTACTTC.